This T cell receptor beta chain was captured in a study of blood T cell repertoires in COVID-19. Study context: The study drew acute and convalescent COVID-19 samples from the United States, Italy and Spain. Sources were T cells, B-cell-depleted T cells, or PBMCs; the material itself was cDNA or gDNA.

Authors' methods: Researchers report that nucleated cell counts were estimated from reference gene primer amplification. Libraries were prepared by immunoSEQ multiplex PCR; TCRdb keeps only in-frame clonotypes and omits some of them. Clone size and the V and J calls come from that table; the DNA yielded D and trimming. The sample lists roughly 110,000 clones; about four fifths were seen once. This CDR3 contains 19 residues. CDR1 is KGHDR, CDR2 SFDVKD, per germline. The V gene end was trimmed by 4 bases and the J gene end by 0 bases; junction bases not matched to a gene: 5. The receptor's source is a human donor in a cohort sampled during active COVID-19. The V and J genes are TRBV24-1 and TRBJ2-6, with 13 nucleotides matching TRBD2. The sequencing sample was made of peripheral blood. The chain's CDR3 is CATSDRGLAGSSGANVLTF. The CDR3 region has the DNA TGTGCCACCAGTGACCGGGGACTAGCGGGGAGCTCTGGGGCCAACGTCCTGACTTTC.